A single sample is the source of the 30 T cell receptor beta chains below, sequenced in a study of blood T cell repertoires in COVID-19. Sequencing used immunoSEQ multiplex PCR; TCRdb keeps in-frame clones, though not all of them. The sample lists 200,000 to 250,000 clones, roughly 84% occurring once. Sample: peripheral blood. Source of these receptors: a woman in her twenties or thirties who had recovered from COVID-19.

Comment on this clone: The same CDR3 is also encoded by other DNA sequences in this sample. The chain couples TRBV25-1 to TRBJ1-1, with 9 bases matching TRBD1. With 4 bases clipped from V and 3 bases from J, the junction kept 9 bases outside the gene matches. Germline V CDR1 and CDR2: MGHDK, SYGVNS. There are 16 residues in the CDR3. This CDR3 reads CASSALQGAGDTEAFF. The CDR3 DNA is TGTGCCAGCAGTGCTTTACAGGGGGCAGGGGACACTGAAGCTTTCTTT.

The chain carries TRBV9 and TRBJ1-3; 10 bases are a match to TRBD1. Germline assignment: CDR1 SGDLS and CDR2 YYNGEE. The J segment lost 2 bases and the V segment lost 5 bases, leaving 7 bases of the junction unmatched. The CDR3 runs to 16 residues. In nucleotides, the CDR3 is TGTGCCAGCAGAGCAGGGACAGGGGTCCCTGGAAACACCATATATTTT. This codes for CASRAGTGVPGNTIYF.

V is TRBV25-1 and J is TRBJ1-2, with no clear D. Germline-derived CDR1 and CDR2 are MGHDK and SYGVNS. CDR3 length: 14 amino acids. V was trimmed by 4 bases and J by 9 bases, leaving 18 bases between them. The CDR3 region has the DNA TGTGCCAGCAGTGCCTCCCGGGGAACTGCTAGCTACACCTTC. Translating it yields CASSASRGTASYTF.

V and J are TRBV27 and TRBJ2-1; TRBD2 agrees at 7 bases. CDR1 is MNHEY and CDR2 is SMNVEV in the germline V gene (reference sequence). The CDR3 covers 13 residues. The V and J ends lost 4 bases and 10 bases, in that order; junction bases with no gene match: 7. CDR3 nucleotides: TGTGCCAGCAGTTCGGGGGGTGCTTGGGAGCAGTTCTTC. Amino acids: CASSSGGAWEQFF.

J is TRBJ1-5 and V is TRBV19; D not certain. CDR3 length: 15 residues. CDR1 LNHDA and CDR2 SQIVND come from the germline V gene (reference sequence). V lost 3 bases to trimming and J lost 0 bases, with 9 bases between them. As DNA, the CDR3 is TGTGCCAGTAGTATTTCGGGAAATAGCAATCAGCCCCAGCATTTT. It is translated as CASSISGNSNQPQHF.

The chain combines TRBV29-1 with TRBJ2-7, with 9 bases matching TRBD1. Germline-derived CDR1 and CDR2 are SQVTM and ANQGSEA. The CDR3 is made up of 15 amino acids. V lost 2 bases to trimming and J lost 1 base; unmatched junction nucleotides: 6. CDR3 DNA: TGCAGCGTTGAACGACCCGGGACAGGGTCCTACGAGCAGTACTTC. Amino acids: CSVERPGTGSYEQYF.

The CDR3 DNA is TGTGCCAGCAGCGACGGGACAGGGAAATCGGAGACCCAGTACTTC. This translates into CASSDGTGKSETQYF. V usage is TRBV7-3 and J usage is TRBJ2-5; 9 bases match TRBD1. The germline CDR1 and CDR2 sequences are SGHTA and FQGTGA. The CDR3 contains 15 residues. V trimming: 5 bases; J trimming: 5 bases; junction bases outside the gene matches: 9.

CDR3: CASSPRPAGGLRDTQYF. The DNA for the CDR3 is TGTGCCAGCAGCCCAAGGCCAGCGGGAGGGCTAAGGGATACGCAGTATTTT. The chain recombines TRBV7-2 with TRBJ2-3; 10 bases fit TRBD2. CDR1 is SGHTA, CDR2 FQGNSA, per germline. V lost 5 bases, J lost 6 bases, and 14 bases stayed unmatched. The CDR3 runs to 17 residues. Filled out from reference TRBV7-2 and TRBJ2-3, the complete variable domain reads GAGVSQSPSNKVTEKGKDVELRCDPISGHTALYWYRQSLGQGLEFLIYFQGNSAPDKSGLPSDRFSAERTGGSVSTLTIQRTQQEDSAVYLCASSPRPAGGLRDTQYFGPGTRLTVL.

V usage is TRBV7-9 and J usage is TRBJ2-2, with a weak D call TRBD2 (5 bases). V was clipped by 5 bases and J by 7 bases, with 11 bases between them. The CDR3 extends over 13 amino acids. Looked up from germline, CDR1 is SEHNR and CDR2 is FQNEAQ (reference sequence). The CDR3 DNA sequence: TGTGCCAGCAGCCAATCCGGGATCGGGGAGCTGTTTTTT. Amino acids: CASSQSGIGELFF.

V is TRBV3-1 (or the pseudogene TRBV3-2) and J is TRBJ2-2, with 15 bases matching TRBD2. Germline CDR1 reads LGHDT; CDR2 reads YNNKEL (reference sequence). V gave up 3 bases and J gave up 4 bases; unmatched junction bases: 6. The CDR3 totals 18 residues. This CDR3 is CASSQGLAGGLGTGELFF. DNA of the CDR3: TGTGCCAGCAGCCAGGGACTAGCGGGAGGACTTGGCACCGGGGAGCTGTTTTTT.

The V call is TRBV6-5, the J call TRBJ2-1; D perhaps matches TRBD2 (5 bases). The CDR3 loop spans 15 amino acids. Trimming shortened V by 7 bases and J by 2 bases, and 15 bases separated the two germline ends. The V gene's germline CDR1 is MNHEY and CDR2 SVGAGI. The CDR3 here is CASIPSRGTYNEQFF. The CDR3 DNA reads as TGTGCCAGCATCCCAAGTCGGGGTACCTACAATGAGCAGTTCTTC.

The rearrangement uses TRBV6-5 and TRBJ1-3; 8 bases are a match to TRBD1. The CDR3 is 15 residues long. Looked up from germline, CDR1 is MNHEY and CDR2 is SVGAGI. The J segment lost 2 bases and the V segment lost 8 bases, leaving 8 bases of the junction unmatched. CDR3 DNA: TGTGCCAGCCCAAAGGACAGGGAAGCTGGAAACACCATATATTTT. The encoded protein is CASPKDREAGNTIYF.

The rearrangement uses TRBV5-1 and TRBJ1-1; 7 bases fit TRBD1. Trimming cost V 4 bases and J 5 bases; bases outside gene matches: 14. From germline, CDR1 is SGHRS and CDR2 YFSETQ. This CDR3 spans 16 amino acids. CDR3 sequence: CASSPGPDRAGTEAFF. The CDR3 DNA sequence: TGCGCCAGCAGCCCCGGCCCCGACAGGGCTGGGACTGAAGCTTTCTTT.

This clone was picked up a small number of times. V usage is TRBV5-6 and J usage is TRBJ1-2, with D unresolved. V was shortened by 2 bases and J by 2 bases, with 7 bases between the two germline ends. Germline CDR1 is SGHDT and CDR2 is YYEEEE. There are 13 residues in the CDR3. CDR3 amino acids: CASSFRANYGYTF. The CDR3 DNA follows: TGTGCCAGCAGCTTTAGAGCCAACTATGGCTACACCTTC.

This clone was recorded only once. The chain has TRBV6-5 and TRBJ2-2; D uncertain. The V gene's germline CDR1 is MNHEY and CDR2 SVGAGI. V dropped 5 bases and J dropped 0 bases, with 10 bases sitting between them. The CDR3 runs to 15 residues. The CDR3 protein is CASSQTGANTGELFF. The CDR3, as DNA: TGTGCCAGCAGTCAGACGGGTGCGAACACCGGGGAGCTGTTTTTT.

The chain couples TRBV5-5 to TRBJ2-5; 8 nucleotides match TRBD2. The CDR3 loop spans 16 amino acids. Trimming cost V 0 bases and J 5 bases; bases outside gene matches: 9. Germline assignment: CDR1 SGHKS and CDR2 YYEKEE (reference sequence). In nucleotides, the CDR3 is TGTGCCAGCAGCTTGGCTCCGGGGGGGCTCGGGGAGACCCAGTACTTC. This codes for CASSLAPGGLGETQYF.

The rearrangement links TRBV4-2 to TRBJ2-1; tentative D call: TRBD2 (5 bases). Deletions cut 1 base from V and 4 bases from J, with 8 bases between. The V gene's germline CDR1 is LGHNA and CDR2 YNFKEQ. CDR3 length equals 14 residues. Written as DNA, the CDR3 is TGTGCCAGCAGCCAAGGAGGGCCTTACAATGAGCAGTTCTTC. Translation gives CASSQGGPYNEQFF.

V usage is TRBV11-2 and J usage is TRBJ2-1, with 10 positions matching TRBD2. This CDR3 has 18 amino acids. Germline trimming cut 5 bases from V and 5 bases from J; bases unmatched to any gene: 15. The V gene's germline CDR1 is SGHAT and CDR2 FQNNGV. The CDR3 DNA follows: TGTGCCAGCAGCATCGGAGGAGGAATGGGACTAGCGAACAATGAGCAGTTCTTC. Translating it yields CASSIGGGMGLANNEQFF.

This chain joins TRBV7-3 and TRBJ1-2, with a possible D match to TRBD1 (6 bases). Per the germline V gene, CDR1 is SGHTA and CDR2 is FQGTGA. Trimming left V 2 bases short and J 1 base short, with 14 bases between. This CDR3 is 16 amino acids long. CDR3 sequence reads: CASSLADSFYNYGYTF. The CDR3 bases are TGTGCCAGCAGCTTAGCGGACAGCTTCTATAACTATGGCTACACCTTC. Using reference TRBV7-3 and TRBJ1-2 for the parts outside the CDR3, the full variable domain is GAGVSQTPSNKVTEKGKYVELRCDPISGHTALYWYRQSLGQGPEFLIYFQGTGAADDSGLPNDRFFAVRPEGSVSTLKIQRTERGDSAVYLCASSLADSFYNYGYTFGSGTRLTVV.

The chain combines TRBV7-2 with TRBJ2-1; tentative D call: TRBD2 (6 bases). Germline CDR1 is SGHTA and CDR2 is FQGNSA. The CDR3 runs to 15 residues. Trimming took off 1 base at V and 2 bases at J, with 9 bases between the two ends. CDR3: CASSLESGPYNEQFF. The DNA for the CDR3 is TGTGCCAGCAGCTTAGAAAGCGGGCCCTACAATGAGCAGTTCTTC.

The rearrangement uses TRBV29-1 and TRBJ2-7, with 8 nucleotides matching TRBD1. Germline CDR1 and CDR2: SQVTM and ANQGSEA. The CDR3 spans 13 residues. J lost 0 bases, V lost 6 bases, and 4 bases had no gene match. CDR3 DNA sequence: TGCAGCGTGAGGGACAGGAGCTCCTACGAGCAGTACTTC. Its protein product is CSVRDRSSYEQYF.

The chain combines TRBV2 with TRBJ2-3; TRBD2 matches at 9 bases. The trim removed 6 bases at V and 0 bases at J, leaving 7 bases unmatched. Germline-derived CDR1 and CDR2 are SNHLY and FYNNEI. There are 16 residues in the CDR3. CDR3 sequence reads: CASRALAGTSTDTQYF. The DNA of the CDR3 is TGTGCCAGCAGGGCACTAGCGGGTACAAGCACAGATACGCAGTATTTT.

V gene TRBV11-2 combines with J gene TRBJ2-7; 9 nucleotides line up with TRBD2. The CDR3 is made up of 15 amino acids. The germline V gene encodes CDR1 SGHAT and CDR2 FQNNGV. V shed 3 bases, J shed 5 bases, and the junction held 8 bases outside the gene matches. DNA for the CDR3: TGTGCCAGCAGCTTCTTGGTAGCGGGAGTCGACGAGCAGTACTTC. Amino acid sequence: CASSFLVAGVDEQYF.

The chain joins TRBV5-1 to TRBJ2-2, with TRBD1 identical over 7 bases. CDR1 is SGHRS, CDR2 YFSETQ, per germline. V was clipped by 0 bases and J by 6 bases; unmatched bases: 2. The CDR3 is 14 residues long. CDR3 bases: TGCGCCAGCAGCTTGGAACAGGGGTCCGGGGAGCTGTTTTTT. Translated: CASSLEQGSGELFF.

The J gene is TRBJ1-1, the V gene TRBV7-3, with TRBD1 matching 8 bases. V was clipped by 1 base and J by 1 base; unmatched bases: 2. CDR3 length: 15 residues. Germline assignment: CDR1 SGHTA and CDR2 FQGTGA. CDR3 bases: TGTGCCAGCAGCTTAAGCACAGGGGGGAACACTGAAGCTTTCTTT. This sequence encodes CASSLSTGGNTEAFF.

The rearrangement links TRBV28 to TRBJ1-4; D is uncertain. The CDR3 is 13 amino acids. Germline CDR1 and CDR2: MDHEN and SYDVKM. V was trimmed by 7 bases and J by 8 bases, leaving 14 bases between them. CDR3 nucleotide sequence: TGTGCCAGCACCTGGGCCCAAGGCGAAAAACTGTTTTTT. Amino acid sequence: CASTWAQGEKLFF.

This chain joins TRBV18 and TRBJ2-7; TRBD2 aligns across 8 bases. CDR3 length equals 12 residues. Germline V lookup: CDR1 KGHSH, CDR2 LQKENI. V gave up 6 bases and J gave up 6 bases; unmatched junction bases: 4. CDR3 DNA sequence: TGTGCCAGCTCTCCGGGGGGGAGCGAGCAGTACTTC. It is translated as CASSPGGSEQYF.

CDR3 sequence (DNA): TGTGCCAGCAGCCAAGATACCCTGGGGACAGTCCTTTGGACCCAGTACTTC. Translating gives CASSQDTLGTVLWTQYF. The chain joins TRBV3-1 (or the pseudogene TRBV3-2) to TRBJ2-5, with 7 nucleotides matching TRBD1. The germline V gene encodes CDR1 LGHDT and CDR2 YNNKEL (reference sequence). Trimming cost V 0 bases and J 7 bases; bases outside gene matches: 14. CDR3 length: 17 residues.

For the CDR3, the DNA is TGTGCCAGCAGACCTTGGACAGGGGGCAATCAGCCCCAGCATTTT. Translation: CASRPWTGGNQPQHF. This chain joins TRBV6-6 and TRBJ1-5, with TRBD1 matching 9 bases. Germline CDR1 reads MNHNY; CDR2 reads SVGAGI (reference sequence). J lost 2 bases, V lost 6 bases, and 5 bases had no gene match. This CDR3 has 15 amino acids.

The CDR3 loop reads CASSLLSTGVDGYTF. CDR3 nucleotide sequence: TGTGCCAGCAGTTTACTTTCGACAGGGGTGGATGGCTACACCTTC. This chain joins TRBV5-6 and TRBJ1-2; 8 bases line up with TRBD1. The CDR3 is 15 residues long. From germline, CDR1 is SGHDT and CDR2 YYEEEE. Losses at the gene ends were 5 bases for V and 6 bases for J; bases not matched to a gene: 12.